One and the same sample provided the 30 T cell receptor beta chains below, sequenced in a study of blood T cell repertoires in COVID-19 (dated by TCRdb to about 2020). The library was obtained by the immunoSEQ multiplex PCR assay. Entries here come from immuneACCESS through TCRdb and include only in-frame sequences with V and J called. Some clones fail to appear in such tables; in the studies checked, an unresolved V gene covers under half of the shortfall, and the cause of the remainder is unknown. Across this sample there are 90,000 to 130,000 clones, with around 74% seen only once. In total, the top ten clones hold more than 7.5% of the sample. The specimen sequenced was peripheral blood. Every receptor here comes from a woman aged 55-70 years with acute or convalescent COVID-19.

The rearrangement links TRBV14 to TRBJ1-1, with D uncertain. Trimming cost V 0 bases and J 11 bases, with 13 bases left between them. CDR1 is SGHDN, CDR2 FVKESK, per germline. The CDR3 has 13 residues. The DNA for the CDR3 is TGTGCCAGCAGCCAAGATCCGAAGAGTTTGGCTTTCTTT. It encodes CASSQDPKSLAFF.

The chain has TRBV4-3 and TRBJ2-7, with 10 positions matching TRBD2. Germline V gene lookup returns CDR1 LGHNA and CDR2 YSLEER. The CDR3 has 18 residues. The ends lost 6 bases at V and 2 bases at J; junction bases unmatched: 16. CDR3 in DNA: TGCGCCAGCAGTTACAGCCTCACTAGCGGGGACCATACCTACGAGCAGTACTTC. It encodes CASSYSLTSGDHTYEQYF.

The chain recombines TRBV6-4 with TRBJ1-5; D not resolved. Looked up from germline, CDR1 is MRHNA and CDR2 is SNTAGT. The CDR3 contains 16 residues. The V gene lost 2 bases and the J gene lost 4 bases, with 15 bases spanning the gap. The CDR3, as DNA: TGTGCCAGCAGTGACGATGCGGCTGCAATTAATCAGCCCCAGCATTTT. This codes for CASSDDAAAINQPQHF.

The chain links TRBV5-4 to TRBJ1-1; TRBD1 might be the D (6 bases). Trimming cost V 4 bases and J 9 bases, with 16 bases left between them. The CDR3 has 13 amino acids. CDR1 and CDR2 from the germline V gene are SGHNT and YYREEE (reference sequence). DNA for the CDR3: TGTGCCAGCAGCATCCAGGGGACCCCTCAAGCTTTCTTT. This sequence encodes CASSIQGTPQAFF.

The rearrangement links TRBV15 to TRBJ1-5; D is unclear. Germline CDR1 LNHNV, CDR2 YYDKDF (reference sequence). The germline V and J ends were trimmed by 5 bases and 0 bases, with 11 bases remaining between them. The CDR3 is made up of 15 amino acids. CDR3 in DNA: TGTGCCACCAGCCGGGAGCGCTATAGCAATCAGCCCCAGCATTTT. Its protein product is CATSRERYSNQPQHF.

This sequence joins TRBV5-4 and TRBJ2-3, with 9 positions matching TRBD2. This CDR3 region has 17 residues. Per germline, CDR1 SGHNT and CDR2 YYREEE (reference sequence). V trimming: 0 bases; J trimming: 0 bases; junction bases outside the gene matches: 5. The CDR3 spells CASSLGAGGFSTDTQYF. The CDR3 DNA reads as TGTGCCAGCAGCTTGGGAGCGGGGGGATTTAGCACAGATACGCAGTATTTT. Using reference TRBV5-4 and TRBJ2-3 for the parts outside the CDR3, the full variable domain is ETGVTQSPTHLIKTRGQQVTLRCSSQSGHNTVSWYQQALGQGPQFIFQYYREEENGRGNFPPRFSGLQFPNYSSELNVNALELDDSALYLCASSLGAGGFSTDTQYFGPGTRLTVL.

This clone has just one count. This rearrangement joins TRBV5-4 to TRBJ2-1; 11 positions agree with TRBD1. With 5 bases clipped from V and 5 bases from J, the junction kept 6 bases outside the gene matches. The CDR3 contains 15 residues. Germline lookup yields CDR1 SGHNT and CDR2 YYREEE (reference sequence). This chain's CDR3 is CASSDGTGGNNEQFF. CDR3 in DNA: TGTGCCAGCAGTGACGGGACAGGGGGGAACAATGAGCAGTTCTTC.

The chain recombines TRBV10-3 with TRBJ1-1; D is undetermined. The CDR3 sequence is 14 residues long. V shed 0 bases and J shed 1 base, with 6 bases lying between them. Germline V gives CDR1 ENHRY, CDR2 SYGVKD. Written as DNA, the CDR3 is TGTGCCATCAGTGAGTCACAGCAGAACACTGAAGCTTTCTTT. It translates to CAISESQQNTEAFF.

The CDR3 here is CASSSLTGEGYGYTF. The CDR3 region has the DNA TGTGCCAGCAGTTCCCTGACAGGGGAGGGCTATGGCTACACCTTC. The gene calls are TRBV28 and TRBJ1-2; 8 bases fit TRBD1. The CDR3 consists of 15 residues. Germline lookup yields CDR1 MDHEN and CDR2 SYDVKM. Trimming took 4 bases from V and 4 from J; bases not matched to a gene: 8.

The J gene is TRBJ2-7, the V gene TRBV14; the D gene is possibly TRBD1 (6 bases). The germline V gene has CDR1 SGHDN and CDR2 FVKESK. The CDR3 extends over 13 amino acids. Trimming took off 6 bases at V and 0 bases at J, with 9 bases between the two ends. The DNA for the CDR3 is TGTGCCAGCAGACGACAGGCCTCCTACGAGCAGTACTTC. It specifies CASRRQASYEQYF.

This clone was seen once. The rearrangement links TRBV27 to TRBJ1-4, with D possibly TRBD1 on 6 matching bases. Looked up from germline, CDR1 is MNHEY and CDR2 is SMNVEV (reference sequence). There are 17 residues in the CDR3. The V gene lost 6 bases and the J gene lost 0 bases, with 17 bases spanning the gap. CDR3 amino acids: CASSPDRRPATNEKLFF. The CDR3 coding sequence is TGTGCCAGCAGCCCCGACAGGCGCCCTGCAACTAATGAAAAACTGTTTTTT.

This rearrangement joins TRBV2 to TRBJ2-1; TRBD1 might be the D (5 bases). The V end lost 7 bases, the J end lost 3 bases, and 10 bases lay between the germline ends. CDR3 size: 13 residues. Germline CDR1 and CDR2: SNHLY and FYNNEI. The DNA for the CDR3 is TGTGCCAGCATATTCGACAGCTACAATGAGCAGTTCTTC. Protein: CASIFDSYNEQFF.

This chain connects TRBV28 to TRBJ1-2, with unresolved D. In germline, CDR1 is MDHEN, CDR2 SYDVKM. Trimming stripped 3 bases from V and 5 bases from J, with 10 bases between. This CDR3 is 13 amino acids long. CDR3 amino acids: CASSFGPPYGYTF. The CDR3 coding sequence is TGTGCCAGCAGTTTTGGCCCCCCGTATGGCTACACCTTC.

The chain employs TRBV15 and TRBJ2-2; 9 bases map to TRBD1. J lost 7 bases, V lost 1 base, and 13 bases had no gene match. The CDR3 has 18 residues. Germline V gene lookup returns CDR1 LNHNV and CDR2 YYDKDF (reference sequence). The CDR3 DNA follows: TGTGCCACCAGCAGAGTACCGGGACAGGGATCCAAAGGCGGGGAGCTGTTTTTT. This codes for CATSRVPGQGSKGGELFF.

As regards this clone: Additional DNA sequences in this sample encode the identical CDR3. V is TRBV18 and J is TRBJ2-5, with 7 bases identical to TRBD1. This CDR3 has 15 amino acids. V trimming: 1 base; J trimming: 4 bases; junction bases outside the gene matches: 6. CDR1 is KGHSH and CDR2 is LQKENI in the germline V gene. CDR3 in DNA: TGTGCCAGCTCACCACAGAAGGGGGCAGGAGAGACCCAGTACTTC. This translates into CASSPQKGAGETQYF.

This clone has ten or more counts. The chain uses TRBV7-3 and TRBJ1-2, with D perhaps TRBD1 (5 bases). Germline V CDR1 and CDR2: SGHTA, FQGTGA. The CDR3 has 14 amino acids. Trimming stripped 2 bases from V and 9 bases from J, with 16 bases between. For the CDR3, the DNA is TGTGCCAGCAGCTTAGTGGGGGAGGAGGTTAGCTACACCTTC. Translating it yields CASSLVGEEVSYTF. Filled out from reference TRBV7-3 and TRBJ1-2, the complete variable domain reads GAGVSQTPSNKVTEKGKYVELRCDPISGHTALYWYRQSLGQGPEFLIYFQGTGAADDSGLPNDRFFAVRPEGSVSTLKIQRTERGDSAVYLCASSLVGEEVSYTFGSGTRLTVV.

This clone occurred once. The V and J genes are TRBV7-2 and TRBJ1-2; D possibly corresponds to TRBD1 (6 bases). The CDR3 is 15 residues long. Germline V CDR1 and CDR2: SGHTA, FQGNSA. The ends were cut back, 5 bases at V and 4 bases at J, with 17 bases in the middle. CDR3: CASSPQGQGSYGYTF. The CDR3 coding sequence is TGTGCCAGCAGCCCCCAGGGACAAGGGAGCTATGGCTACACCTTC.

The chain joins TRBV6-5 to TRBJ2-7; TRBD1 matches 8 bases. Germline V CDR1 and CDR2: MNHEY, SVGAGI. V lost 6 bases, J lost 1 base, and 5 bases stayed unmatched. The CDR3 has 14 residues. This CDR3 is CASSSWTGSYEQYF. The CDR3 DNA is TGTGCCAGCAGCTCATGGACAGGGTCCTACGAGCAGTACTTC.

The gene calls are TRBV14 and TRBJ1-2; D may be TRBD1 (6 bases). Germline CDR1 and CDR2: SGHDN and FVKESK. V was shortened by 1 base and J by 7 bases, with 25 bases between the two germline ends. The CDR3 spans 18 residues. The CDR3 nucleotides are TGTGCCAGCAGCCAAGTTTTTGTGGACAGTCACTCGGGATCTGGCTACACCTTC. Translating it yields CASSQVFVDSHSGSGYTF.

This clone appeared a few times. The chain links TRBV2 to TRBJ1-5, with TRBD1 matching 7 bases. Germline lookup yields CDR1 SNHLY and CDR2 FYNNEI. The CDR3 spans 14 residues. The J segment lost 6 bases and the V segment lost 1 base, leaving 3 bases of the junction unmatched. For the CDR3, the DNA is TGTGCCAGCAGTGAAGGACAGGGCGCTCAGCCCCAGCATTTT. This translates into CASSEGQGAQPQHF.

The chain joins TRBV20-1 to TRBJ2-2; D might be TRBD2 (6 bases). Germline V gene data show CDR1 as DFQATT and CDR2 as SNEGSKA (reference sequence). The CDR3 is made up of 16 amino acids. The V end lost 3 bases, the J end lost 2 bases, and 16 bases lay between the germline ends. CDR3 DNA: TGCAGTGCTAGTGACCCAGCGGGTCGTAACACCGGGGAGCTGTTTTTT. It encodes CSASDPAGRNTGELFF.

This chain links TRBV9 with TRBJ1-6, with D unclear. V was pared by 0 bases and J by 10 bases, with 11 bases between. Germline V CDR1 and CDR2: SGDLS, YYNGEE. CDR3 length: 14 amino acids. The CDR3 reads CASSVAEGGSPLHF. The CDR3 nucleotides are TGTGCCAGCAGCGTAGCTGAGGGAGGATCACCCCTCCACTTT.

V is TRBV7-8 and J is TRBJ2-4; maybe TRBD2 (6 bases). The CDR3 totals 16 residues. V lost 3 bases and J 3 bases, leaving 15 bases between the germline ends. Germline V gene sequence: CDR1 SGHVS, CDR2 FQNEAQ. CDR3 bases: TGTGCCAGCAGCTTGGTTGGAGTTAGCGGCAAAAACATTCAGTACTTC. This gives the protein CASSLVGVSGKNIQYF.

V usage is TRBV5-4 and J usage is TRBJ1-2, with 9 bases that match TRBD1. The CDR3 runs to 16 residues. Losses at the gene ends were 0 bases for V and 4 bases for J; bases not matched to a gene: 7. Germline V gene sequence: CDR1 SGHNT, CDR2 YYREEE (reference sequence). In DNA form, the CDR3 reads TGTGCCAGCAGCTTGGACAGGGGGCAAGGCTCCTATGGCTACACCTTC. Translation: CASSLDRGQGSYGYTF.

The V gene is TRBV12-2, the J gene TRBJ2-2; TRBD1 is taken as the D call from the table, unchecked against the DNA. TRBV12-2 is deemed a pseudogene. There are 13 residues in the CDR3. As DNA, the CDR3 is TGTGCAAGTCGCTTTCATAACACCGGGGAGCTGTTTTTT. Amino acids: CASRFHNTGELFF.

This rearrangement joins TRBV5-1 to TRBJ2-5; unclear D gene. Germline V CDR1 and CDR2: SGHRS, YFSETQ. V shed 4 bases and J shed 4 bases, with 17 bases lying between them. CDR3 length equals 15 residues. The CDR3 DNA reads TGCGCCAGCAGCCCGGAATCGCAGGTCGGAGAGACCCAGTACTTC. Translating it yields CASSPESQVGETQYF.

The V call is TRBV9, the J call TRBJ1-2; no clear D gene. Germline lookup yields CDR1 SGDLS and CDR2 YYNGEE. V was cut by 4 bases and J by 5 bases, with 9 bases left in between. This CDR3 spans 12 amino acids. CDR3 in DNA: TGTGCCAGCAGCCAGGCGGGTTATGGCTACACCTTC. This codes for CASSQAGYGYTF.

The chain couples TRBV6-5 to TRBJ1-2; 8 positions agree with TRBD1. The germline gives CDR1 MNHEY, CDR2 SVGAGI. J gave up 3 bases and V 6 bases, and 9 bases lay outside the gene matches. The CDR3 length is 15 residues. The CDR3 sequence: CASRRQTGGYYGYTF. The CDR3 bases are TGTGCCAGCAGGAGACAAACAGGGGGTTACTATGGCTACACCTTC.

Only a few counts were recorded for this clone. The CDR3: CASSLEFGTGLYEQYF. The DNA of the CDR3 is TGCGCCAGCAGCTTGGAGTTCGGGACAGGGCTCTACGAGCAGTACTTC. V and J are TRBV5-1 and TRBJ2-7, with 9 bases aligning to TRBD1. This CDR3 region has 16 residues. V gave up 0 bases and J gave up 3 bases; unmatched junction bases: 7. Germline assignment: CDR1 SGHRS and CDR2 YFSETQ.

The CDR3 protein is CASSFGENYGYTF. The CDR3, as DNA: TGCGCCAGCAGCTTTGGTGAGAACTATGGCTACACCTTC. This rearrangement joins TRBV5-1 to TRBJ1-2; D is undetermined. CDR3 length: 13 residues. Germline CDR1 reads SGHRS; CDR2 reads YFSETQ. With 2 bases removed from V and 2 bases from J, the gap between germline ends came to 7 bases.